This T cell receptor beta chain was recorded in a study of radiotherapy plus CTLA-4 blockade in lung cancer. For the study at large: Objective responses arose in approximately 19% of patients, and 31% experienced disease control. Findings of the study overall: The study found tumor-derived TCR clones expanded in blood after radiotherapy plus ipilimumab.

The CDR3 has 15 amino acids. V trimming: 5 bases; J trimming: 3 bases; junction bases outside the gene matches: 8. Germline CDR1 and CDR2: SGHTA and FQGNSA. Profiling relied on immunoSEQ multiplex PCR, and the TCRdb table lists in-frame clones only, not all of them. The table shows tens of thousands of clones, with approximately 80% occurring only once. This clone counts as medium-sized. Antigen unknown. The clonotype originates from a human donor with non-small cell lung cancer whose response to radiotherapy plus ipilimumab could not be evaluated. This sequence joins TRBV7-2 and TRBJ2-3; 7 bases line up with TRBD1. This material consisted of peripheral blood, taken from a patient treated with radiotherapy plus ipilimumab. CDR3 nucleotides: TGTGCCAGCAGCAAGGACAGGAGAGGGACAGATACGCAGTATTTT. Translated: CASSKDRRGTDTQYF.